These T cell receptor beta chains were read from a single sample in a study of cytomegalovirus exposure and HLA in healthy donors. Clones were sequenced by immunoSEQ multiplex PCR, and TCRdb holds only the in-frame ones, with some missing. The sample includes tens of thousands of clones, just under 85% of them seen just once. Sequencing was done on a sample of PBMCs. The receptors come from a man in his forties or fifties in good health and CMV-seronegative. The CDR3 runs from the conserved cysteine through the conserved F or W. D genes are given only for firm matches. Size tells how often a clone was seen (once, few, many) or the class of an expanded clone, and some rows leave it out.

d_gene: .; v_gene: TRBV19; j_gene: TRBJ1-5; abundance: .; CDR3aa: CASSIGGVGQPQHF; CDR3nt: TGTGCCAGTAGTATCGGGGGTGTGGGTCAGCCCCAGCATTTT
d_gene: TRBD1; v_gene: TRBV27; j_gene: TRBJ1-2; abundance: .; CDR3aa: CASSLNQGARYTF; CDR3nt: TGTGCCAGCAGTCTTAACCAGGGGGCCCGCTACACCTTC
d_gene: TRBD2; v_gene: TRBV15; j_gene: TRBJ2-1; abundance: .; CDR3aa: CATSRDLAGGTSGQFF; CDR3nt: TGTGCCACCAGCAGAGATCTAGCGGGGGGTACTAGTGGGCAGTTCTTC
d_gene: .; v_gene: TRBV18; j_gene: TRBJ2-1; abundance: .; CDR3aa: CASSPEVSSYNEQFF; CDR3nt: TGTGCCAGCTCACCAGAAGTTAGCTCCTACAATGAGCAGTTCTTC
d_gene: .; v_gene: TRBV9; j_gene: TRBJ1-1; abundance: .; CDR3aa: CASSATPGDTEAFF; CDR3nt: TGTGCCAGCAGCGCGACGCCCGGGGACACTGAAGCTTTCTTT
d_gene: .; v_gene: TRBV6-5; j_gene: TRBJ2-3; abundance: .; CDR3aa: CASKSPYNADTQYF; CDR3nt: TGTGCCAGCAAATCTCCCTATAACGCAGATACGCAGTATTTT
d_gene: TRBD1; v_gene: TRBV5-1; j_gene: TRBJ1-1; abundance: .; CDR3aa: CASMRGQGATHTEAFF; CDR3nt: TGCGCCAGCATGAGGGGACAGGGGGCAACCCACACTGAAGCTTTCTTT
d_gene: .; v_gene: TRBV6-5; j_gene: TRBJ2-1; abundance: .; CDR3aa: CASSRGTERYNEQFF; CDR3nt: TGTGCCAGCAGTCGCGGGACGGAAAGATACAATGAGCAGTTCTTC
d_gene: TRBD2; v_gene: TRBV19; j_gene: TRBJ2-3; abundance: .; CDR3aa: CASSITGGTDTQYF; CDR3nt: TGTGCCAGTAGTATTACGGGGGGGACAGATACGCAGTATTTT
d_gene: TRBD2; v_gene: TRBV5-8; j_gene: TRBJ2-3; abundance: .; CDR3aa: CASSSTSGGSSDTQYF; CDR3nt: TGTGCCAGCAGCTCGACTAGCGGGGGGTCGTCAGATACGCAGTATTTT
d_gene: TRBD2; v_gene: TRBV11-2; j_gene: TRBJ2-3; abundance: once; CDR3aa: CASSHNGLAGTSTDTQYF; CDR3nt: TGTGCCAGCAGCCATAATGGACTAGCGGGGACTAGCACAGATACGCAGTATTTT
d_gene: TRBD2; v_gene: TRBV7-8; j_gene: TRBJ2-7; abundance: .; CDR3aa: CASSPDPVSGVVGEQYF; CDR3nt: TGTGCCAGCAGCCCCGACCCTGTTAGCGGGGTAGTGGGCGAGCAGTACTTC
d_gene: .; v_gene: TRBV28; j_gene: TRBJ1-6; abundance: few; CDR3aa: CASSLAGRNSPLHF; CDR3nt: TGTGCCAGCAGTTTAGCAGGGAGGAATTCACCCCTCCACTTT
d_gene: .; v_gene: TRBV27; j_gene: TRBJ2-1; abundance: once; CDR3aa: CASQKLGSIPYNEQFF; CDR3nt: TGTGCCAGTCAAAAGCTCGGGTCAATACCCTACAATGAGCAGTTCTTC
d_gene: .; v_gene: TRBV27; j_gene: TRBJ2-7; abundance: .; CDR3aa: CASRITQGGYEQYF; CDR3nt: TGTGCCAGCAGGATAACTCAGGGGGGTTACGAGCAGTACTTC
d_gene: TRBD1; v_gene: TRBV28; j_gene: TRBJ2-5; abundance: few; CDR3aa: CASSRDRVRTQYF; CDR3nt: TGTGCCAGCAGCCGGGACAGGGTACGGACCCAGTACTTC
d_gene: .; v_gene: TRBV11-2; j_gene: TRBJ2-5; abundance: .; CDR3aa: CASSHRTTSETQYF; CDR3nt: TGTGCCAGCAGCCATCGGACAACTTCGGAGACCCAGTACTTC
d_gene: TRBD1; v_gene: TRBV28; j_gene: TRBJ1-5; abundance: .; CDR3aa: CASSPNRGPNQPQHF; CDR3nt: TGTGCCAGCAGTCCCAACAGGGGCCCCAATCAGCCCCAGCATTTT
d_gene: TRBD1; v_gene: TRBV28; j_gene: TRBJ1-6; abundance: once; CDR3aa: CASSLAGGISPLHF; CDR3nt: TGTGCCAGCAGTTTGGCAGGGGGAATTTCACCCCTCCACTTT
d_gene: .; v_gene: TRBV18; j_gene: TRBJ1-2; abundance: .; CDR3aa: CASSRKAGEDGYTF; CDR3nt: TGTGCCAGCTCACGCAAGGCGGGTGAGGATGGCTACACCTTC
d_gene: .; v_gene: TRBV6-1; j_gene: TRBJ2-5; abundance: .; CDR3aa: CASSEGRAGKETQYF; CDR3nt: TGTGCCAGCAGTGAAGGCAGGGCAGGCAAAGAGACCCAGTACTTC
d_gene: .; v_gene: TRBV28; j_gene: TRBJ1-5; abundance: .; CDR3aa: CASSSRGVRNQPQHF; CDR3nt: TGTGCCAGCAGTTCCAGGGGTGTTCGCAATCAGCCCCAGCATTTT
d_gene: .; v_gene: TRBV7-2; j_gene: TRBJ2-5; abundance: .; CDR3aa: CASSLEGGTVQETQYF; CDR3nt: TGTGCCAGCAGCTTAGAAGGAGGGACAGTACAAGAGACCCAGTACTTC
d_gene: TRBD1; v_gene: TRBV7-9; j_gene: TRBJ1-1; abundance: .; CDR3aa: CASRSSGGTEAFF; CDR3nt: TGTGCCAGCAGATCGTCAGGGGGCACTGAAGCTTTCTTT
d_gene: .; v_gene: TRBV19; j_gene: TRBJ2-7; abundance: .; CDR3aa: CASSIGRDYEQYF; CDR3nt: TGTGCCAGTAGTATTGGCAGGGACTACGAGCAGTACTTC
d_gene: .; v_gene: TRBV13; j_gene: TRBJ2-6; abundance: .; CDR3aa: CASSFLRAGANVLTF; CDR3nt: TGTGCCAGCAGCTTTCTGAGGGCTGGGGCCAACGTCCTGACTTTC
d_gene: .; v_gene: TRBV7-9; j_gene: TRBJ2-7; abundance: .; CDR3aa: CATDRTDKPDDEQYF; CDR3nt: TGTGCCACCGATCGTACCGACAAACCTGACGACGAGCAGTACTTC
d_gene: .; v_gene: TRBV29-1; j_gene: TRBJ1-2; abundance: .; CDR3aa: CSARGQTDYGYTF; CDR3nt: TGCAGCGCCCGCGGGCAGACGGACTATGGCTACACCTTC
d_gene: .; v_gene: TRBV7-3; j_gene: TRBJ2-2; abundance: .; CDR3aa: CASSVQGSPNTGELFF; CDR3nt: TGTGCCAGCAGCGTACAGGGTTCCCCGAACACCGGGGAGCTGTTTTTT
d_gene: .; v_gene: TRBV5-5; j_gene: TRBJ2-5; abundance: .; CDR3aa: CASSLGGSRVQETQYF; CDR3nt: TGTGCCAGCAGCCTGGGTGGGTCCAGGGTACAAGAGACCCAGTACTTC
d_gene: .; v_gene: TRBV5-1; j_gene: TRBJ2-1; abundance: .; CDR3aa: CASSLVGPNEQFF; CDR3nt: TGCGCCAGCAGCTTGGTGGGGCCCAATGAGCAGTTCTTC
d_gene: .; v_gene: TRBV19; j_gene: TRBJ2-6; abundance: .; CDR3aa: CASSPPPGANVLTF; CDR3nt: TGTGCCAGTAGTCCTCCCCCTGGGGCCAACGTCCTGACTTTC
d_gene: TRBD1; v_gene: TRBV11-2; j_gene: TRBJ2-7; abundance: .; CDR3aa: CASSSPGDRRTYEQYF; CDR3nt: TGTGCCAGCAGCTCCCCGGGGGACAGGCGAACCTACGAGCAGTACTTC
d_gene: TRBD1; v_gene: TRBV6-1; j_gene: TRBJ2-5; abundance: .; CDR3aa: CASSEQWDRIKETQYF; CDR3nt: TGTGCCAGCAGTGAGCAATGGGACAGGATTAAAGAGACCCAGTACTTC
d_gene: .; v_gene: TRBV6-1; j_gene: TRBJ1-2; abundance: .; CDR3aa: CASRTLTDYGYTF; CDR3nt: TGTGCCAGCAGGACCCTGACAGACTATGGCTACACCTTC
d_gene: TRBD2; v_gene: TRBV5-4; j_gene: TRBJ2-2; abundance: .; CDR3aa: CASSGRGGTGELFF; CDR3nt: TGTGCCAGCAGCGGGCGGGGGGGAACCGGGGAGCTGTTTTTT
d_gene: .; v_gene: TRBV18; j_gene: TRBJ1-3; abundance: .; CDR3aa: CASSLTSLTGLSSGNTIYF; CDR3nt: TGTGCCAGCTCACTCACCTCCCTGACAGGCCTCAGCTCTGGAAACACCATATATTTT
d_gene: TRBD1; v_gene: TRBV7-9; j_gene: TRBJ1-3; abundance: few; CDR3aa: CASSLTTTGVGGNTIYF; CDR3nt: TGTGCCAGCAGCCTCACCACGACAGGGGTAGGAGGAAACACCATATATTTT
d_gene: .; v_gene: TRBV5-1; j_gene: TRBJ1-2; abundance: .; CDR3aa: CASSLGPGGYGYTF; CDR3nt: TGCGCCAGCAGCTTGGGACCAGGTGGCTATGGCTACACCTTC
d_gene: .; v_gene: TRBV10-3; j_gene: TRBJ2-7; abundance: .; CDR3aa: CAISGQSYEQYF; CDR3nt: TGTGCCATCAGTGGACAGTCCTACGAGCAGTACTTC
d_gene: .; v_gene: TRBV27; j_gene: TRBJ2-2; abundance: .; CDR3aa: CASSLKTRGTGELFF; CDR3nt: TGTGCCAGCAGTTTAAAGACGAGAGGGACCGGGGAGCTGTTTTTT
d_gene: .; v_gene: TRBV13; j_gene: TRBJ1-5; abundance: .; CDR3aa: CASSGEGPQHF; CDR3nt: TGTGCCAGCAGCGGGGAGGGGCCCCAGCATTTT